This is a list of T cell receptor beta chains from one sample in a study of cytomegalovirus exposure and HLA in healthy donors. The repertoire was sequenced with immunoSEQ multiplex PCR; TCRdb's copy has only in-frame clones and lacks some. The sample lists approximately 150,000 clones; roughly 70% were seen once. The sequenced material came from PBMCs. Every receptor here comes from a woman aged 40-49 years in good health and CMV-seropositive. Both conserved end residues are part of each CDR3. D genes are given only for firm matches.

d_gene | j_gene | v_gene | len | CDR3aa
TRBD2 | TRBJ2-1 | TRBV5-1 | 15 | CASSPGTSGINEQFF
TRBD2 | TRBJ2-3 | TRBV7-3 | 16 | CASSPGTSGMSDTQYF
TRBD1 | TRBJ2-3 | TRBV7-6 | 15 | CASSFGQGGTDTQYF
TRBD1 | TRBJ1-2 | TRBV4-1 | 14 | CASSHRGTTDGYTF
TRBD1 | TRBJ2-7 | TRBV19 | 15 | CASSTSPGDSYEQYF
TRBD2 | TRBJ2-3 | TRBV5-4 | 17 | CASSLAGLAGGTDTQYF
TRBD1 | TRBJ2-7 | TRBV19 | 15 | CASSIGPGGFYEQYF
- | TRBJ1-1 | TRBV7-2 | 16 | CASSSIRSGWNTEAFF
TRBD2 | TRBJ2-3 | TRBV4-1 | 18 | CASSPLGLAGAYTDTQYF
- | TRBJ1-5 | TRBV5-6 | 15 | CASSLAGADVQPQNF
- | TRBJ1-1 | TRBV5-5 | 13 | CASSGQGNTEAFF